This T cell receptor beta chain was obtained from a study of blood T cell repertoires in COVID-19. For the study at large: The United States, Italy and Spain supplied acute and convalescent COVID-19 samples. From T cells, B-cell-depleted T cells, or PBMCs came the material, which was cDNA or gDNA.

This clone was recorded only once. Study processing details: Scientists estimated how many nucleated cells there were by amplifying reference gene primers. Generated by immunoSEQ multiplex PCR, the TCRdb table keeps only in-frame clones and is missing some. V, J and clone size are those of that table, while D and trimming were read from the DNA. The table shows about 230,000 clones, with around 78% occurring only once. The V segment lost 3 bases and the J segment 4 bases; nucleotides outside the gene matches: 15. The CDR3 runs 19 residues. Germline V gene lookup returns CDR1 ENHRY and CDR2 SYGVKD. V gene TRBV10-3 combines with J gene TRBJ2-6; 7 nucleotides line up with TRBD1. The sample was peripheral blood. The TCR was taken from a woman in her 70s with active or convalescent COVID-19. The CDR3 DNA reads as TGTGCCATCAGTGAATACCCCACAGGGGCCTTGGGAGGGGCCAACGTCCTGACTTTC. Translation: CAISEYPTGALGGANVLTF.